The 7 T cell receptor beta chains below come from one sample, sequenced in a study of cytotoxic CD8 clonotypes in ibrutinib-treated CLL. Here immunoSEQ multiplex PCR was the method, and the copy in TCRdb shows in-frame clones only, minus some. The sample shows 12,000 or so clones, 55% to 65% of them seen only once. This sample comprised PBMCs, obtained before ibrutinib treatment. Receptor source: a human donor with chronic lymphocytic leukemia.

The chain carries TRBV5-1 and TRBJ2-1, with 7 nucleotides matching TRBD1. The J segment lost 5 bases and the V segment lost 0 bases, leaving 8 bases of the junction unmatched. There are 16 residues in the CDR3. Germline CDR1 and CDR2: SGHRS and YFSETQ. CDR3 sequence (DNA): TGCGCCAGCAGCTTGGGAAGCCGACAGGGCAACAATGAGCAGTTCTTC. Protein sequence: CASSLGSRQGNNEQFF.

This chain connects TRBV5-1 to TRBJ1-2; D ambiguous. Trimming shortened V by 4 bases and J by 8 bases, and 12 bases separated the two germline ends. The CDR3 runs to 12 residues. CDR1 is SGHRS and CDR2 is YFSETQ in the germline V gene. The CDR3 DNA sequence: TGCGCCAGCAGCCCGGACGGCAAGGGCTACACCTTC. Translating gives CASSPDGKGYTF.

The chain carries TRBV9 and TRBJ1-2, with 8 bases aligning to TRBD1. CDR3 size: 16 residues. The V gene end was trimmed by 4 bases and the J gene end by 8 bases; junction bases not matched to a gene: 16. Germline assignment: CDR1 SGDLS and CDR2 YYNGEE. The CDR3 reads CASSTPLQGAGDGYTF. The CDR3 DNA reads TGTGCCAGCAGCACACCACTCCAGGGGGCAGGGGACGGCTACACCTTC. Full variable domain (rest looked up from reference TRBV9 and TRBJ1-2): DSGVTQTPKHLITATGQRVTLRCSPRSGDLSVYWYQQSLDQGLQFLIQYYNGEERAKGNILERFSAQQFPDLHSELNLSSLELGDSALYFCASSTPLQGAGDGYTFGSGTRLTVV.

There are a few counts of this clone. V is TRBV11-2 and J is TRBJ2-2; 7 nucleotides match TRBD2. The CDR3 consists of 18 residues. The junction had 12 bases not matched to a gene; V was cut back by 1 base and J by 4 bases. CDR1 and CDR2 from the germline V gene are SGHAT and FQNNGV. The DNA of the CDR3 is TGTGCCAGCAGCTTAGTCGCTCGGGCTAGCGGCTCCACCGGGGAGCTGTTTTTT. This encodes CASSLVARASGSTGELFF. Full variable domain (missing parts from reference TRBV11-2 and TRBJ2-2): EAGVAQSPRYKIIEKRQSVAFWCNPISGHATLYWYQQILGQGPKLLIQFQNNGVVDDSQLPKDRFSAERLKGVDSTLKIQPAKLEDSAVYLCASSLVARASGSTGELFFGEGSRLTVL.

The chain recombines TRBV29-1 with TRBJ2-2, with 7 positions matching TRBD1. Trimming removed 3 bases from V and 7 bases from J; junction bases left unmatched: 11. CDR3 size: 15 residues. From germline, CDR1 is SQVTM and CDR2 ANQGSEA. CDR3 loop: CSVDRPGGRIGELFF. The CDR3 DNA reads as TGCAGCGTTGATAGGCCAGGGGGAAGAATCGGGGAGCTGTTTTTT.

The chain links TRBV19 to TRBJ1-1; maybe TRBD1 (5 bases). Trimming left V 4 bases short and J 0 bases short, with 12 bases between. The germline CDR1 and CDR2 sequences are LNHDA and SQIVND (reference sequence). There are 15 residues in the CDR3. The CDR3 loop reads CASSRDGSMNTEAFF. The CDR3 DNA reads TGTGCCAGTAGTAGGGACGGGTCTATGAACACTGAAGCTTTCTTT.

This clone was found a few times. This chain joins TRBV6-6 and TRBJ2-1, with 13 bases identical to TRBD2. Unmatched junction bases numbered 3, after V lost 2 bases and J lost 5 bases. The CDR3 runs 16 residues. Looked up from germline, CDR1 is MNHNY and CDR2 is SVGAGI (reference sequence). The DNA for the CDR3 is TGTGCCAGCAGTTACCTGACTAGCGGGGGGCACAATGAGCAGTTCTTC. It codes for CASSYLTSGGHNEQFF.